These 8 T cell receptor beta chains share one sample of origin, sequenced in a study of T-cell memory formation after mild COVID-19. TCRdb fed the 5' RACE reads into MiXCR, producing one record per CDR3 protein. Here the sample spans hundreds of thousands of distinct CDR3 sequences, approximately 19% being singletons. The specimen was PBMCs or a T cell subset sorted from them (not recorded which). All receptors come from a man aged 18 to 30 who had mild COVID-19 (a few samples of this study predate the infection). Cell type and time point are not known.

This clonotype was counted only a few times. For the CDR3, the DNA is TGCGCCAGCAGCTTGGAGGGGGCCCGGGGATACGAGCAGTACTTC. It codes for CASSLEGARGYEQYF. The rearrangement joins TRBV5-1 to TRBJ2-7, with 7 bases matching TRBD1. The germline gives CDR1 SGHRS, CDR2 YFSETQ. The CDR3 has 15 amino acids. Trimming at V came to 0 bases and at J to 4 bases, leaving 7 bases not matched to a gene.

The chain links TRBV7-2 to TRBJ2-5, with TRBD2 as a possible D gene (6 bases). Germline V gives CDR1 SGHTA, CDR2 FQGNSA. This CDR3 is built from 12 residues. V lost 5 bases to trimming and J lost 7 bases, with 11 bases between them. This CDR3 reads CASSPGGTTQYF. Written as DNA, the CDR3 is TGTGCCAGCAGCCCCGGAGGGACGACCCAGTACTTC.

This clonotype has just a few counts. The chain couples TRBV7-2 to TRBJ2-7; weak D call: TRBD1 (5 bases). Per germline, CDR1 SGHTA and CDR2 FQGNSA. Trimming shortened V by 4 bases and J by 3 bases, and 16 bases separated the two germline ends. The CDR3 is 15 amino acids. The CDR3 loop reads CASSSPTVGFYEQYF. CDR3 nucleotides: TGTGCCAGCAGCTCGCCGACAGTGGGGTTCTACGAGCAGTACTTC.

The chain combines TRBV12-3 or TRBV12-4 with TRBJ1-2; 10 bases align to TRBD1. The CDR3 runs 16 residues. V dropped 5 bases and J dropped 6; count of bases not matched to a gene: 12. In DNA, the CDR3 is TGTGCCAGCAGTCCGGGCGCGACAGGGGGCGAGAATGGCTACACCTTC. This encodes CASSPGATGGENGYTF.

This clonotype showed up just a few times. As DNA, the CDR3 is TGTGCCAGCAGTTACTCCGCGGGCACAGATACGCAGTATTTT. Translated: CASSYSAGTDTQYF. The chain is built from TRBV6-5 and TRBJ2-3; D unresolved. V was cut by 0 bases and J by 1 base, with 5 bases left in between. The CDR3 totals 14 residues. The germline V gene encodes CDR1 MNHEY and CDR2 SVGAGI.

J is TRBJ1-6 and V is TRBV6-5; 7 bases are a match to TRBD1. This CDR3 is built from 15 residues. Germline V gene data show CDR1 as MNHEY and CDR2 as SVGAGI. Trimming took 2 bases from V and 7 from J; bases not matched to a gene: 5. The CDR3 loop reads CASSYRDRVNSPLHF. In DNA form, the CDR3 reads TGTGCCAGCAGTTACCGTGACAGGGTCAATTCACCCCTCCACTTT.

The CDR3 region has the DNA TGTGCCAGCAGCACCCGGGACAGATCCTCCCATTTT. It codes for CASSTRDRSSHF. The chain uses TRBV6-2 or TRBV6-3 and TRBJ1-5; 7 nucleotides agree with TRBD1. In germline, CDR1 is MNHEY, CDR2 SVGEGT. This CDR3 region has 12 residues. Trimming took 6 bases from V and 16 from J; bases not matched to a gene: 12.

The table lists this clonotype with a few counts. The V gene is TRBV20-1, the J gene TRBJ2-5; 11 nucleotides agree with TRBD2. Per the germline V gene, CDR1 is DFQATT and CDR2 is SNEGSKA (reference sequence). The trim removed 6 bases at V and 5 bases at J, leaving 8 bases unmatched. The CDR3 runs 14 residues. Written as DNA, the CDR3 is TGCAGTGCATCCCTAGCGGGGGGACGGGAGACCCAGTACTTC. This encodes CSASLAGGRETQYF.